The present TCR beta chain was sequenced within a study of CD8 T cells in Susac syndrome. Roughly 0.45 to 1 ug RNA was reverse transcribed with random hexamers. TCR beta CDR3 was amplified by immunoSEQ covering 54 Vbeta and 13 Jbeta. Each CDR3 protein is one row after TCRdb ran MiXCR on the immunoSEQ multiplex PCR reads. In the table there are about 160,000 distinct CDR3 sequences, around 94% of which are singletons. The sequenced target, TCR beta, came from blood CD8+ and CD4+ T cells. The multiple sclerosis controls consisted of treatment-naive patients with relapsing-remitting disease, either stable or active. TEMRA cells were FACS-enriched, while CD8+ and CD4+ T cells were negatively isolated. CDR3 size: 13 residues. The germline CDR1 and CDR2 sequences are SGHRS and YFSETQ. Trimming cost V 7 bases and J 0 bases, with 10 bases left between them.

The TCR was taken from a human donor with multiple sclerosis. The chain uses TRBV5-1 and TRBJ1-1; D call uncertain. Sequences were obtained from CD4+ T cells from PBMCs. CDR3 DNA: TGCGCCAGCGCCACAGAAATGAACACTGAAGCTTTCTTT. This encodes CASATEMNTEAFF.